These 29 T cell receptor beta chains share one sample of origin, sequenced in a study of identical twins (dated by TCRdb to 2015 to 2016). The library was obtained by 5' RACE. The data were produced on an Illumina HiSeq 2000. TCRdb reran the public reads through fastp at Q25 and MiXCR, keeping productive beta chains. Rows are unified per CDR3 protein, each entry keeping the most common DNA and genes. The sample table contains about 810,000 distinct CDR3 sequences; only one count was recorded for 9% to 15% of them. The ten most abundant clones make up around 1.5% of the sample. These data also featured in a second study, about yellow fever vaccine responses in identical twins.

The sequenced material came from PBMCs. The receptors shown here come from a woman between 18 and 29 years old in good health.

This clonotype was observed a handful of times. The chain recombines TRBV24-1 with TRBJ2-2; no reliable D call. Germline assignment: CDR1 KGHDR and CDR2 SFDVKD. The CDR3 is made up of 14 amino acids. The V end was cut by 3 bases, the J end by 5 bases, with 9 bases between. The CDR3 coding sequence is TGTGCCACCAGTGATGCCCGACCTACCGGGGAGCTGTTTTTT. Translation gives CATSDARPTGELFF.

This clonotype was observed a handful of times. This chain uses TRBV7-2 with TRBJ2-3; D is unclear. The CDR3 covers 13 residues. V was clipped by 2 bases and J by 6 bases, with 9 bases between them. From germline, CDR1 is SGHTA and CDR2 FQGNSA. The CDR3 DNA is TGTGCCAGCAGCTTATACCCTAGGGATACGCAGTATTTT. It encodes CASSLYPRDTQYF.

This clonotype was seen ten or more times. J is TRBJ2-2 and V is TRBV20-1, with 10 bases matching TRBD2. V shed 6 bases, J shed 3 bases, and the junction held 22 bases outside the gene matches. CDR1 and CDR2 from the germline V gene are DFQATT and SNEGSKA (reference sequence). The CDR3 sequence is 20 residues long. CDR3 residues: CSANHQEASGGETYTGELFF. The DNA for the CDR3 is TGCAGTGCCAACCACCAAGAGGCTAGCGGGGGTGAAACGTACACCGGGGAGCTGTTTTTT.

At least ten counts were recorded for this clonotype. The chain recombines TRBV3-1 with TRBJ1-4, with D perhaps matching TRBD1 (6 bases). This CDR3 has 15 amino acids. The V gene's germline CDR1 is LGHDT and CDR2 YNNKEL (reference sequence). V gave up 2 bases and J gave up 7 bases, with 14 bases separating them. The CDR3 is CASSQTGLMGEKLFF. CDR3 nucleotide sequence: TGTGCCAGCAGCCAAACAGGGTTAATGGGTGAAAAACTGTTTTTT.

This clonotype was found a few times. The J gene is TRBJ2-7, the V gene TRBV20-1; weak D call: TRBD1 (6 bases). The V end lost 6 bases, the J end lost 2 bases, and 20 bases lay between the germline ends. The CDR3 is 15 amino acids. Germline lookup yields CDR1 DFQATT and CDR2 SNEGSKA (reference sequence). This chain's CDR3 is CSAKRQEIPTYEQYF. CDR3 in DNA: TGCAGTGCCAAAAGACAGGAGATTCCTACCTACGAGCAGTACTTC.

This clonotype appeared many times. V and J are TRBV5-1 and TRBJ1-3; D ambiguous. Germline loops: CDR1 SGHRS, CDR2 YFSETQ. V was trimmed by 0 bases and J by 0 bases, leaving 7 bases between them. The CDR3 is made up of 15 amino acids. The CDR3 nucleotides read TGCGCCAGCAGCTTGGACAGTCACTCTGGAAACACCATATATTTT. This encodes CASSLDSHSGNTIYF.

This chain uses TRBV19 with TRBJ2-1; TRBD2 is a possible D gene (6 bases). Germline lookup yields CDR1 LNHDA and CDR2 SQIVND (reference sequence). The CDR3 covers 13 residues. Trimming pared 5 bases from V and 9 bases from J, leaving 14 bases between. The CDR3: CASSLSGDLEQFF. The CDR3, as DNA: TGTGCCAGTAGTCTCTCGGGGGATCTTGAGCAGTTCTTC.

V gene TRBV7-3 combines with J gene TRBJ1-2, with 10 bases aligning to TRBD1. The CDR3 loop spans 19 amino acids. The germline gives CDR1 SGHTA, CDR2 FQGTGA. J lost 7 bases, V lost 0 bases, and 17 bases had no gene match. This chain's CDR3 is CASSLTLTGTGAGALGYTF. CDR3 nucleotide sequence: TGTGCCAGCAGCTTAACCCTAACCGGGACAGGGGCTGGTGCTCTTGGCTACACCTTC.

The V gene is TRBV10-3, the J gene TRBJ1-2; D is unclear. Germline loops: CDR1 ENHRY, CDR2 SYGVKD. V lost 3 bases to trimming and J lost 1 base, with 3 bases between them. The CDR3 has 12 residues. CDR3 residues: CAISDRNYGYTF. The CDR3 bases are TGTGCCATCAGTGACCGTAACTATGGCTACACCTTC.

In nucleotides, the CDR3 is TGTGCCAGCAGCAAAACGGGTCGCCCCTACGAGCAGTACTTC. It encodes CASSKTGRPYEQYF. The rearrangement joins TRBV5-5 to TRBJ2-7; no reliable D call. V lost 4 bases, J lost 2 bases, and 13 bases lay in between. The CDR3 sequence is 14 residues long. CDR1 SGHKS and CDR2 YYEKEE come from the germline V gene (reference sequence).

This clonotype was observed at least ten times. The chain is built from TRBV15 and TRBJ2-2; D is possibly TRBD1 (5 bases). V lost 0 bases, J lost 5 bases, and 16 bases lay in between. Germline CDR1 reads LNHNV; CDR2 reads YYDKDF (reference sequence). The CDR3 extends over 17 amino acids. The CDR3, as DNA: TGTGCCACCAGCAGAGATCTGGCAGGGCGAATTACCGGGGAGCTGTTTTTT. Protein sequence: CATSRDLAGRITGELFF.

This clonotype occurred a few times. The J gene is TRBJ1-2, the V gene TRBV7-9; D is undetermined. The length of the CDR3 is 15 residues. Germline-derived CDR1 and CDR2 are SEHNR and FQNEAQ (reference sequence). Between the trimmed V and J ends, which lost 1 base and 4 bases, there was a span of 13 bases. In nucleotides, the CDR3 is TGTGCCAGCAGCTTAGGCCCCGAGCAGGCCTATGGCTACACCTTC. This sequence encodes CASSLGPEQAYGYTF.

The chain combines TRBV7-9 with TRBJ2-1; a weak D match, TRBD1 (5 bases). V was trimmed by 1 base and J by 4 bases, leaving 11 bases between them. The germline V gene encodes CDR1 SEHNR and CDR2 FQNEAQ (reference sequence). The CDR3 has 15 residues. The CDR3 region is CASSLGGAVYNEQFF. For the CDR3, the DNA is TGTGCCAGCAGCTTAGGGGGCGCGGTATACAATGAGCAGTTCTTC.

The CDR3 bases are TGCAGTGCCGGGACCGCACTCCAGAATGAGCAGTTCTTC. It is translated as CSAGTALQNEQFF. The chain recombines TRBV20-1 with TRBJ2-1; either TRBD1 or TRBD2 may supply D (5 bases each). The CDR3 spans 13 residues. Germline CDR1 DFQATT, CDR2 SNEGSKA (reference sequence). V was shortened by 6 bases and J by 7 bases, with 16 bases between the two germline ends.

CDR3 sequence: CASSLEGLSFGNTIYF. The CDR3 DNA reads as TGTGCCAGCAGCTTAGAGGGTTTGTCCTTTGGAAACACCATATATTTT. The chain is built from TRBV11-2 and TRBJ1-3, with unresolved D. The CDR3 loop spans 16 amino acids. With 0 bases removed from V and 3 bases from J, the gap between germline ends came to 12 bases. Germline values: CDR1 SGHAT, CDR2 FQNNGV.

This chain links TRBV6-1 with TRBJ2-2, with 7 bases matching TRBD2. V shed 6 bases and J 6 bases; nucleotides not matched to a gene: 10. Per the germline V gene, CDR1 is MNHNS and CDR2 is SASEGT. The CDR3 length is 15 residues. This CDR3 reads CASRQSLTSPGELFF. The CDR3 DNA reads TGTGCCAGCAGACAATCCCTGACTAGCCCCGGGGAGCTGTTTTTT.

In this sample, this clonotype turned up a few times. The chain combines TRBV10-3 with TRBJ1-5, with 7 bases matching TRBD1. After removal of 10 bases from V and 2 bases from J, the junction contained 5 bases not matched to a gene. Germline values: CDR1 ENHRY, CDR2 SYGVKD. The CDR3 totals 13 residues. The CDR3 nucleotides read TGTGCCAAGAGGGGGCCTGGCAATCAGCCCCAGCATTTT. The encoded protein is CAKRGPGNQPQHF.

The chain has TRBV5-1 and TRBJ2-1; 7 positions agree with TRBD2. V gave up 5 bases and J gave up 6 bases; unmatched junction bases: 11. CDR3 length equals 15 residues. CDR1 and CDR2 from the germline V gene are SGHRS and YFSETQ. The CDR3 sequence is CASSIGAGAPNEQFF. DNA for the CDR3: TGCGCCAGCAGTATCGGGGCGGGAGCCCCCAATGAGCAGTTCTTC.

In this sample, this clonotype turned up a few times. The chain links TRBV20-1 to TRBJ2-6, with 10 bases matching TRBD1. The V and J ends lost 5 bases and 0 bases, in that order; junction bases with no gene match: 7. This CDR3 contains 17 residues. The V gene's germline CDR1 is DFQATT and CDR2 SNEGSKA (reference sequence). The CDR3 spells CSALRDRGNSGANVLTF. The CDR3 DNA follows: TGCAGTGCTCTCCGGGACAGGGGTAACTCTGGGGCCAACGTCCTGACTTTC.

This clonotype was recorded a few times. CDR3 sequence: CASSWESGKNTGELFF. CDR3 DNA: TGTGCCAGCAGTTGGGAAAGCGGGAAAAACACCGGGGAGCTGTTTTTT. The chain recombines TRBV6-2 or TRBV6-3 with TRBJ2-2, with TRBD2 identical over 7 bases. This CDR3 region has 16 residues. With V trimmed by 4 bases and J by 2 bases, 7 bases remained unmatched. In germline, CDR1 is MNHEY, CDR2 SVGEGT.

This clonotype was observed a few times. The chain employs TRBV14 and TRBJ1-4, with D possibly TRBD1 on 5 matching bases. V lost 1 base to trimming and J lost 8 bases, with 14 bases between them. This CDR3 is built from 15 residues. The germline CDR1 and CDR2 sequences are SGHDN and FVKESK. This CDR3 reads CASSQVSRVDEKLFF. The CDR3, as DNA: TGTGCCAGCAGCCAAGTTTCCAGGGTTGACGAAAAACTGTTTTTT.

The chain joins TRBV5-6 to TRBJ2-5; D possibly corresponds to TRBD1 (6 bases). The germline CDR1 and CDR2 sequences are SGHDT and YYEEEE. The CDR3 extends over 13 amino acids. The germline V and J ends were trimmed by 6 bases and 5 bases, with 14 bases remaining between them. The CDR3 bases are TGTGCCAGCACCTCGACAGGTCGGGAGACCCAGTACTTC. Translation gives CASTSTGRETQYF. The variable domain in full, completed from reference TRBV5-6 and TRBJ2-5, reads DAGVTQSPTHLIKTRGQQVTLRCSPKSGHDTVSWYQQALGQGPQFIFQYYEEEERQRGNFPDRFSGHQFPNYSSELNVNALLLGDSALYLCASTSTGRETQYFGPGTRLLVL.

This clonotype was counted ten times or more. The junction does not match germline at one end; this may be a read error. The chain couples TRBV5-1 to TRBJ2-1, with D unclear. Germline V gene sequence: CDR1 SGHRS, CDR2 YFSETQ. This CDR3 comprises 15 residues. The CDR3, as DNA: TGTGCCAGCAGCTTAGCAAGTGGTAGCTACAATGAGCAGTTCTTC. As protein: CASSLASGSYNEQFF.

There are many counts of this clonotype. The CDR3, as DNA: TGTGCCACCCGACAGGGGGAAATTGGCGAGCAGTACGTC. It yields the protein CATRQGEIGEQYV. The V gene is TRBV2, the J gene TRBJ2-7, with 9 bases fitting TRBD1. CDR1 and CDR2 (germline): SNHLY, FYNNEI. The CDR3 sequence is 13 residues long. With V trimmed by 10 bases and J by 6 bases, 10 bases remained unmatched.

V and J are TRBV29-1 and TRBJ2-1, with D maybe TRBD2 (5 bases). CDR3 length equals 11 residues. V was trimmed by 5 bases and J by 15 bases, leaving 17 bases between them. Germline V gene lookup returns CDR1 SQVTM and CDR2 ANQGSEA. The CDR3 DNA sequence: TGCAGCGTTCCTTTTGCCGGCCGGGGGTTCTTC. It translates to CSVPFAGRGFF.

The V and J genes are TRBV7-8 and TRBJ2-7, with TRBD2 as a possible D gene (5 bases). The CDR3 totals 15 residues. Germline V gene sequence: CDR1 SGHVS, CDR2 FQNEAQ. V was cut by 4 bases and J by 6 bases, with 19 bases left in between. The CDR3 loop reads CASSSPRGSLTEQYF. CDR3 bases: TGTGCCAGCAGCTCCCCCCGGGGTTCACTTACCGAGCAGTACTTC.

This clonotype has more than one count but fewer than ten. J is TRBJ2-3 and V is TRBV3-1; D remains ambiguous. The germline V gene has CDR1 LGHDT and CDR2 YNNKEL (reference sequence). V was cut by 2 bases and J by 0 bases, with 6 bases left in between. CDR3 size: 14 residues. CDR3 DNA: TGTGCCAGCAGCCAATTTGGTAGCACAGATACGCAGTATTTT. It specifies CASSQFGSTDTQYF.

In its sample, this clonotype was seen a few times. The chain links TRBV4-1 to TRBJ2-3; D is unclear. The CDR3 consists of 13 residues. Germline CDR1 and CDR2: MGHRA and YSYEKL. The V end lost 2 bases, the J end lost 2 bases, and 5 bases lay between the germline ends. The CDR3 DNA is TGCGCCAGCAGCCAACCAGACACAGATACGCAGTATTTT. It specifies CASSQPDTDTQYF.

This clonotype turned up a few times. The rearrangement joins TRBV2 to TRBJ1-2; 7 bases align to TRBD1. This CDR3 is 10 amino acids long. V lost 6 bases to trimming and J lost 8 bases; unmatched junction nucleotides: 0. CDR1 and CDR2 (germline): SNHLY, FYNNEI. This CDR3 is CASRDRGYTF. The CDR3 nucleotides are TGTGCCAGCAGGGACAGGGGCTACACCTTC.